The 25 T cell receptor beta chains listed next were all sequenced from one sample in a study of cytomegalovirus exposure and HLA in healthy donors. The data were produced by immunoSEQ multiplex PCR, yet TCRdb's version contains in-frame clones alone and is incomplete. The top ten clones hold about 0.7% of a sample with about 82,000 clones, approximately 93% of them seen once. Sequenced material: PBMCs. The receptors originated from a man younger than 35 in good health and CMV-seronegative.

The J gene is TRBJ2-7, the V gene TRBV7-6; 9 bases match TRBD1. Trimming took 5 bases from V and 5 from J; bases not matched to a gene: 10. Per the germline V gene, CDR1 is SGHVS and CDR2 is FNYEAQ. The CDR3 sequence is 15 residues long. The CDR3 sequence is CASSAMGTGTNEQYF. In nucleotides, the CDR3 is TGTGCCAGCAGCGCAATGGGGACAGGGACCAACGAGCAGTACTTC.

The chain combines TRBV5-1 with TRBJ1-5, with 9 nucleotides matching TRBD1. The CDR3 totals 16 residues. Germline CDR1 is SGHRS and CDR2 is YFSETQ. After removal of 4 bases from V and 3 bases from J, the junction contained 8 bases not matched to a gene. The CDR3 region has the DNA TGCGCCAGCAGCCCGGGGACAGGGAGGCCCAATCAGCCCCAGCATTTT. It yields the protein CASSPGTGRPNQPQHF.

J is TRBJ2-7 and V is TRBV7-8; no clear D. The CDR3 has 16 residues. Germline CDR1 reads SGHVS; CDR2 reads FQNEAQ. V was pared by 0 bases and J by 1 base, with 13 bases between. The CDR3 is CASSLARIVGSYEQYF. The CDR3 DNA reads TGTGCCAGCAGCTTAGCCCGAATCGTCGGGTCCTACGAGCAGTACTTC. The whole variable domain, remainder taken from reference TRBV7-8 and TRBJ2-7, is GAGVSQSPRYKVAKRGQDVALRCDPISGHVSLFWYQQALGQGPEFLTYFQNEAQLDKSGLPSDRFFAERPEGSVSTLKIQRTQQEDSAVYLCASSLARIVGSYEQYFGPGTRLTVT.

In DNA form, the CDR3 reads TGTGCCAGCATCCCAAGGAATAGCGGGCAAGAAAGGACGGTCAGAGTCTCTGGGGCCAACGTCCTGACTTTC. Protein product: CASIPRNSGQERTVRVSGANVLTF. The chain uses TRBV6-9 and TRBJ2-6; 7 bases are a match to TRBD2. The CDR3 is 24 amino acids. Germline V lookup: CDR1 MNHGY, CDR2 SVAAGI. After removal of 7 bases from V and 0 bases from J, the junction contained 30 bases not matched to a gene.

V usage is TRBV29-1 and J usage is TRBJ2-4, with D perhaps matching TRBD1 (5 bases). Germline assignment: CDR1 SQVTM and CDR2 ANQGSEA. The V and J ends lost 1 base and 1 base respectively, with 8 bases between them. The CDR3 runs to 14 residues. CDR3 DNA: TGCAGCGTTGAAGTACAGGAGGCCAAAAACATTCAGTACTTC. Translating it yields CSVEVQEAKNIQYF.

V gene TRBV6-4 combines with J gene TRBJ2-3, with 8 bases that match TRBD2. CDR3 length equals 14 residues. CDR1 MRHNA and CDR2 SNTAGT come from the germline V gene. The V gene end was trimmed by 3 bases and the J gene end by 1 base; junction bases not matched to a gene: 0. In DNA, the CDR3 is TGTGCCAGCAGTGAAGCGGGAGGCACAGATACGCAGTATTTT. Encoded protein: CASSEAGGTDTQYF.

This chain connects TRBV5-4 to TRBJ1-1; the D is unclear. The CDR3 length is 14 residues. Per germline, CDR1 SGHNT and CDR2 YYREEE (reference sequence). The V end was cut by 0 bases, the J end by 4 bases, with 10 bases between. CDR3 amino acids: CASSLGLVGTEAFF. Written as DNA, the CDR3 is TGTGCCAGCAGCTTGGGACTCGTGGGCACTGAAGCTTTCTTT. The full variable domain, completed using reference TRBV5-4 and TRBJ1-1, is ETGVTQSPTHLIKTRGQQVTLRCSSQSGHNTVSWYQQALGQGPQFIFQYYREEENGRGNFPPRFSGLQFPNYSSELNVNALELDDSALYLCASSLGLVGTEAFFGQGTRLTVV.

This chain links TRBV10-1 with TRBJ2-7; tentative D call: TRBD1 (5 bases). Germline lookup yields CDR1 WNHNN and CDR2 SYGVQD (reference sequence). The ends were cut back, 6 bases at V and 3 bases at J, with 12 bases in the middle. The CDR3 is 13 residues long. The CDR3 protein is CASSTPDSYEQYF. The CDR3 DNA reads as TGCGCCAGCAGCACTCCTGACAGCTACGAGCAGTACTTC.

The chain joins TRBV5-1 to TRBJ2-3; 12 nucleotides match TRBD2. Germline lookup yields CDR1 SGHRS and CDR2 YFSETQ. Losses at the gene ends were 2 bases for V and 4 bases for J; bases not matched to a gene: 2. The length of the CDR3 is 15 residues. The CDR3 coding sequence is TGCGCCAGCAGCTTCCTAGCGGGGGGGGCAGATACGCAGTATTTT. It is translated as CASSFLAGGADTQYF.

The V gene is TRBV5-4, the J gene TRBJ2-5, with 12 bases aligning to TRBD2. The length of the CDR3 is 16 residues. After removal of 3 bases from V and 4 bases from J, the junction contained 7 bases not matched to a gene. Looked up from germline, CDR1 is SGHNT and CDR2 is YYREEE (reference sequence). CDR3 loop: CASSSTGTSGRETQYF. CDR3 coding DNA: TGTGCCAGCAGCTCGACAGGGACTAGCGGGCGAGAGACCCAGTACTTC.

V and J are TRBV19 and TRBJ2-7; 9 bases fit TRBD2. The CDR3 sequence is 17 residues long. Germline V gene lookup returns CDR1 LNHDA and CDR2 SQIVND (reference sequence). The V gene end was trimmed by 3 bases and the J gene end by 8 bases; junction bases not matched to a gene: 17. The CDR3, as DNA: TGTGCCAGTAGTATCATCGGCGCGGCTAGCGGGGATCGTCAGCAGTACTTC. It codes for CASSIIGAASGDRQQYF. Together with reference TRBV19 and TRBJ2-7, the CDR3 gives the full variable domain: DGGITQSPKYLFRKEGQNVTLSCEQNLNHDAMYWYRQDPGQGLRLIYYSQIVNDFQKGDIAEGYSVSREKKESFPLTVTSAQKNPTAFYLCASSIIGAASGDRQQYFGPGTRLTVT.

J is TRBJ2-3 and V is TRBV27; 10 bases are a match to TRBD2. Unmatched junction bases numbered 8, after V lost 6 bases and J lost 5 bases. The CDR3 consists of 15 residues. Germline V gene sequence: CDR1 MNHEY, CDR2 SMNVEV (reference sequence). CDR3 protein: CASRFLAGVLDTQYF. The CDR3 coding sequence is TGTGCCAGCAGGTTTCTAGCGGGAGTTCTAGATACGCAGTATTTT.

The rearrangement links TRBV6-1 to TRBJ1-1; 7 nucleotides align to TRBD1. Germline V CDR1 and CDR2: MNHNS, SASEGT. V lost 5 bases and J lost 4; bases outside the gene matches: 10. The CDR3 is 15 amino acids. CDR3 in DNA: TGTGCCAGCAGTCCACCCGACAGGGTTTTCACTGAAGCTTTCTTT. Protein product: CASSPPDRVFTEAFF.

V gene TRBV9 combines with J gene TRBJ2-1; TRBD1 matches at 9 bases. The CDR3 runs 15 residues. The germline CDR1 and CDR2 sequences are SGDLS and YYNGEE. With V trimmed by 0 bases and J by 2 bases, 0 bases remained unmatched. This CDR3 is CASSVGTGAYNEQFF. Written as DNA, the CDR3 is TGTGCCAGCAGCGTAGGGACAGGGGCCTACAATGAGCAGTTCTTC.

This clone appeared once. The chain employs TRBV2 and TRBJ2-7; 8 bases line up with TRBD1. The CDR3 spans 13 residues. The germline CDR1 and CDR2 sequences are SNHLY and FYNNEI. J lost 1 base, V lost 7 bases, and 3 bases had no gene match. CDR3 sequence reads: CASTRTGSYEQYF. The CDR3 DNA is TGTGCCAGCACCCGGACAGGGTCCTACGAGCAGTACTTC. Full variable domain (outside the CDR3, taken from reference TRBV2 and TRBJ2-7): EPEVTQTPSHQVTQMGQEVILRCVPISNHLYFYWYRQILGQKVEFLVSFYNNEISEKSEIFDDQFSVERPDGSNFTLKIRSTKLEDSAMYFCASTRTGSYEQYFGPGTRLTVT.

The V gene is TRBV7-2, the J gene TRBJ2-7; D is perhaps TRBD2 (7 bases). Germline V lookup: CDR1 SGHTA, CDR2 FQGNSA. The CDR3 consists of 16 residues. Trimming removed 0 bases from V and 2 bases from J, with 14 bases in between. The CDR3 region is CASSLAGGALAYEQYF. As DNA, the CDR3 is TGTGCCAGCAGCTTAGCGGGGGGGGCTTTAGCCTACGAGCAGTACTTC.

This clone was detected only once. The genes are TRBV29-1 and TRBJ1-1; 9 bases are shared with TRBD1. The germline gives CDR1 SQVTM, CDR2 ANQGSEA. The CDR3 runs 13 residues. J gave up 5 bases and V 6 bases, and 7 bases lay outside the gene matches. The CDR3 DNA reads TGCAGCGTAGACGGACAGGGGAAAACTGAAGCTTTCTTT. Its protein product is CSVDGQGKTEAFF.

The chain is built from TRBV6-1 and TRBJ1-5; D not resolved. Germline-derived CDR1 and CDR2 are MNHNS and SASEGT. V dropped 2 bases and J dropped 5 bases, with 7 bases sitting between them. This CDR3 contains 13 residues. Here the CDR3 reads CASSELRDQPQHF. The CDR3 coding sequence is TGTGCCAGCAGTGAACTTCGCGATCAGCCCCAGCATTTT.

This chain connects TRBV6-5 to TRBJ1-2, with D possibly TRBD1 on 6 matching bases. Germline V gene data show CDR1 as MNHEY and CDR2 as SVGAGI. The CDR3 contains 12 residues. Between the trimmed V and J ends, which lost 7 bases and 4 bases, there was a span of 10 bases. CDR3 nucleotides: TGTGCCAGCACTCTACAGGGCTATGGCTACACCTTC. This encodes CASTLQGYGYTF.

The chain carries TRBV18 and TRBJ2-3; 7 positions agree with TRBD1. Trimming took 2 bases from V and 0 from J; bases not matched to a gene: 14. This CDR3 has 19 amino acids. Looked up from germline, CDR1 is KGHSH and CDR2 is LQKENI. As DNA, the CDR3 is TGTGCCAGCTCACCAAGACCCCGACAGGGTTTGACTAGCACAGATACGCAGTATTTT. Protein: CASSPRPRQGLTSTDTQYF.

The V gene is TRBV15, the J gene TRBJ1-1, with D uncertain. CDR1 is LNHNV and CDR2 is YYDKDF in the germline V gene (reference sequence). V lost 1 base, J lost 2 bases, and 5 bases lay in between. This CDR3 has 13 amino acids. CDR3 nucleotides: TGTGCCACCAGCAGAGTTTCAAACACTGAAGCTTTCTTT. Translating gives CATSRVSNTEAFF.

The chain is built from TRBV14 and TRBJ1-1, with D unclear. The CDR3 runs to 13 residues. The V gene's germline CDR1 is SGHDN and CDR2 FVKESK. V was shortened by 1 base and J by 4 bases, with 7 bases between the two germline ends. As DNA, the CDR3 is TGTGCCAGCAGCCAAGCGGTCGGCACTGAAGCTTTCTTT. The encoded protein is CASSQAVGTEAFF.

The V gene is TRBV4-1, the J gene TRBJ1-2, with 7 nucleotides matching TRBD1. The V gene's germline CDR1 is MGHRA and CDR2 YSYEKL. This CDR3 is built from 15 residues. J lost 3 bases, V lost 1 base, and 5 bases had no gene match. CDR3 in amino acids: CASSQGAGTDYGYTF. In DNA form, the CDR3 reads TGCGCCAGCAGCCAAGGGGCCGGGACAGACTATGGCTACACCTTC.

This clone occurred a few times. This rearrangement joins TRBV7-2 to TRBJ1-2; D gene uncertain. The V gene lost 2 bases and the J gene lost 5 bases, with 6 bases spanning the gap. CDR3 length: 12 amino acids. The germline CDR1 and CDR2 sequences are SGHTA and FQGNSA. CDR3 nucleotides: TGTGCCAGCAGCTTACTGCGGTATGGCTACACCTTC. Its protein product is CASSLLRYGYTF.

The CDR3 sequence is CASSPGQGPNYEQYF. Written as DNA, the CDR3 is TGCGCCAGCAGCCCAGGACAGGGGCCGAACTACGAGCAGTACTTC. The J gene is TRBJ2-7, the V gene TRBV4-1; TRBD1 matches at 9 bases. CDR3 length equals 15 residues. Germline V CDR1 and CDR2: MGHRA, YSYEKL. The V segment lost 4 bases and the J segment 3 bases; nucleotides outside the gene matches: 7.